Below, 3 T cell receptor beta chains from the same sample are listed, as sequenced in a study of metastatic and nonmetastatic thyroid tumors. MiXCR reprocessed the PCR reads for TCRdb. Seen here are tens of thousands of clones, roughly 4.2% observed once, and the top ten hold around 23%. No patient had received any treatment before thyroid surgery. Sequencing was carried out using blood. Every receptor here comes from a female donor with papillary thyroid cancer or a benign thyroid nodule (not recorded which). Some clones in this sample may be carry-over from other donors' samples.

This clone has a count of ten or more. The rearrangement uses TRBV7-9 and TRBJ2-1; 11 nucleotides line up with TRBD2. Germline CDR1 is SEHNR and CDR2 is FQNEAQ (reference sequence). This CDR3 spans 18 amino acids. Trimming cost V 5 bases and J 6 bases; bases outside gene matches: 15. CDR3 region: CASSTPRRGTSGTNEQFF. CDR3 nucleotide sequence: TGTGCCAGCAGCACGCCGCGCCGAGGGACTAGCGGTACCAATGAGCAGTTCTTC.

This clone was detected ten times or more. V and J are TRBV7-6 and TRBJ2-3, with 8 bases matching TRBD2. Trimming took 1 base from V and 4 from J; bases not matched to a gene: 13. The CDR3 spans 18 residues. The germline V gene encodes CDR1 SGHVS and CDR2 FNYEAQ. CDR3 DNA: TGTGCCAGCAGCTTAGTCGGTTTGCAGCGGGAGTCCCCAGATACGCAGTATTTT. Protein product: CASSLVGLQRESPDTQYF.

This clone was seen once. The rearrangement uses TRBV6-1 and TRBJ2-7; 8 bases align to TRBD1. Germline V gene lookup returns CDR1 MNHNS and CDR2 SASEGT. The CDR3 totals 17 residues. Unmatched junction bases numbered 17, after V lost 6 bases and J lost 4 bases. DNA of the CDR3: TGTGCCAGCAGGGGTCGGCAGGGGGCCCAAAGAGCGTACGAGCAGTACTTC. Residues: CASRGRQGAQRAYEQYF.